The clone carrying this TCR beta chain was detected only a few times. Each CDR3 protein is one row after TCRdb ran MiXCR on the PCR reads. The sample contains around 20,000 distinct CDR3 sequences, approximately 35% of which appear only once. The data originate from a study of immune characterization of retroperitoneal liposarcoma. Input material: blood. The sequence came from a male donor with retroperitoneal liposarcoma.

The CDR3 protein is CASSSLAGDLTKQYF. CDR3 nucleotides: TGTGCCAGCAGCTCATTAGCGGGAGACCTTACGAAGCAGTACTTC. The chain is built from TRBV11-2 and TRBJ2-7, with 9 positions matching TRBD2. With V trimmed by 4 bases and J by 8 bases, 12 bases remained unmatched. The CDR3 has 15 amino acids. The V gene's germline CDR1 is SGHAT and CDR2 FQNNGV.